The T cell receptor beta chain described here comes from a study of OX40 agonist ivuxolimab in advanced cancers. CDR1 and CDR2 from the germline V gene are MDHEN and SYDVKM. V was trimmed by 3 bases and J by 7 bases, leaving 6 bases between them. The CDR3 covers 11 residues. This clone appeared once. The antigen is undetermined. Some clones are missing from TCRdb's copy, which holds only in-frame ones; the method was immunoSEQ multiplex PCR. The table records fewer than 85,000 clones, approximately 80% of them present only once. Study observations and caveats: Both blood CD4+ and CD8+ T cells showed clonal growth by week 6 at 0.1 to 3.0 mg/kg. Also showing low normalized T-cell clonal expansion were some of the nonresponders. Antigens targeted by the expanded peripheral T cells were not determined.

The V and J genes are TRBV28 and TRBJ2-5; D is unclear. The source was CD4+ or CD8+ T cells sorted from blood, collected in a trial of the OX40 agonist ivuxolimab. The receptor comes from an adult with an advanced solid tumor such as melanoma, head and neck, liver or kidney cancer. Here the CDR3 reads CASSLWGTQYF. The CDR3 nucleotides are TGTGCCAGCAGTTTGTGGGGGACCCAGTACTTC.